Presented here are 4 T cell receptor beta chains from one specimen sequenced in a study of blood T cells in healthy people across ages. A sample-barcoded 5' primer and a J-beta primer mix were used in a second PCR of roughly 6 to 11 cycles. TCRdb re-called the 5' RACE reads through MiXCR, storing one row per CDR3 protein. This sample carries around 790,000 distinct CDR3 sequences, under 45% of them seen once, and the ten largest clones take roughly 19%. Material for sequencing was blood. The receptors shown here come from a man in his 60s in good health.

This chain uses TRBV24-1 with TRBJ2-1; no clear D gene. Germline loops: CDR1 KGHDR, CDR2 SFDVKD. V was cut by 4 bases and J by 3 bases, with 12 bases left in between. The CDR3 covers 15 residues. CDR3 loop: CATSDSRTVYNEQFF. In nucleotides, the CDR3 is TGTGCCACCAGTGACTCCCGGACCGTCTACAATGAGCAGTTCTTC.

This clonotype was seen only a few times. The chain recombines TRBV20-1 with TRBJ2-5, with TRBD1 matching 8 bases. The J call may be incorrect, as the DNA end agrees better with TRBJ2-7. Looked up from germline, CDR1 is DFQATT and CDR2 is SNEGSKA (reference sequence). The CDR3 is made up of 13 amino acids. The CDR3 region has the DNA TGCAGTGCTCCTCGGACAGGGAACGGCGAGCAGTACTTC. Translated, it gives CSAPRTGNGEQYF.

This clonotype was seen just once. Mismatch with germline at one junction end may stem from a read error. The rearrangement uses TRBV3-1 and TRBJ2-7, with D possibly TRBD1 on 5 matching bases. This CDR3 has 14 amino acids. Germline V CDR1 and CDR2: LGHDT, YNNKEL (reference sequence). For the CDR3, the DNA is TGTGCCCGCAGCCTATCAACAGGCTCCTACGAGCAGTACTTC. As protein: CARSLSTGSYEQYF.

This sequence joins TRBV4-1 and TRBJ1-5; a weak D match, TRBD1 (5 bases). Germline CDR1 MGHRA, CDR2 YSYEKL. The CDR3 spans 16 residues. The V gene lost 0 bases and the J gene lost 0 bases, with 9 bases spanning the gap. In DNA form, the CDR3 reads TGCGCCAGCAGCCAAGAGTGGGGGGTTAGCAATCAGCCCCAGCATTTT. Amino acids: CASSQEWGVSNQPQHF.